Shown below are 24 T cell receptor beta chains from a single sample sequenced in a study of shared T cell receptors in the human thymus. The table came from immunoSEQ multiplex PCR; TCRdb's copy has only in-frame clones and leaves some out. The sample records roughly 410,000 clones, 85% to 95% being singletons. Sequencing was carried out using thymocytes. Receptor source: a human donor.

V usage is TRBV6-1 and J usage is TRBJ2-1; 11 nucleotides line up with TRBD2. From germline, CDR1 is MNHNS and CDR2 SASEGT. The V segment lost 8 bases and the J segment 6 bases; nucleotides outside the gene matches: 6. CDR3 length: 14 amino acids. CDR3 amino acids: CASAGTSGINEQFF. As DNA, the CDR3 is TGTGCCAGCGCCGGGACTAGCGGAATCAATGAGCAGTTCTTC.

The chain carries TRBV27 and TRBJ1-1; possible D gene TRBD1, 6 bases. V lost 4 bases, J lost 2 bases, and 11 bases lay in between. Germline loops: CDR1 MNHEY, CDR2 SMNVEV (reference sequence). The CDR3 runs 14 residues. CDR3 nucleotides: TGTGCCAGCAGTTGCGCAGGGGTCAACACTGAAGCTTTCTTT. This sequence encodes CASSCAGVNTEAFF.

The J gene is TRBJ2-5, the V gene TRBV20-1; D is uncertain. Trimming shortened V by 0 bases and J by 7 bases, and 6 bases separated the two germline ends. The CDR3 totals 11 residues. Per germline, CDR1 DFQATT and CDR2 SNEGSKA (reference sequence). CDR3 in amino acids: CSARELGTQYF. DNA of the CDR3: TGCAGTGCTAGAGAACTTGGGACCCAGTACTTC.

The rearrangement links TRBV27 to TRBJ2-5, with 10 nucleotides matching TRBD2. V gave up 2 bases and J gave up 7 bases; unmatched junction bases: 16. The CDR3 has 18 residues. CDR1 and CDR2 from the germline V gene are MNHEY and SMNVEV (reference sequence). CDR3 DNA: TGTGCCAGCAGTTTAAAGGACCAGCGGGAGGGTCGTTCGGGGACCCAGTACTTC. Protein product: CASSLKDQREGRSGTQYF.

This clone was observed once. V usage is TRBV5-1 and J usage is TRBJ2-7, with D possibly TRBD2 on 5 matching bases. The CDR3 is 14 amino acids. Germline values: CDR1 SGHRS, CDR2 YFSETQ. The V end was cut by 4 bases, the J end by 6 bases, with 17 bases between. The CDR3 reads CASSPPGVGFEQYF. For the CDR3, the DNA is TGCGCCAGCAGCCCCCCCGGGGTTGGGTTCGAGCAGTACTTC.

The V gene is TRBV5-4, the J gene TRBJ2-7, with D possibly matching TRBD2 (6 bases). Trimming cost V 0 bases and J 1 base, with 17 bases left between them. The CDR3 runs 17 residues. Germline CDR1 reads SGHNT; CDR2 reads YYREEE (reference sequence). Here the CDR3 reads CASSLEVGGLLSYEQYF. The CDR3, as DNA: TGTGCCAGCAGCTTGGAGGTCGGAGGGTTACTTTCCTACGAGCAGTACTTC.

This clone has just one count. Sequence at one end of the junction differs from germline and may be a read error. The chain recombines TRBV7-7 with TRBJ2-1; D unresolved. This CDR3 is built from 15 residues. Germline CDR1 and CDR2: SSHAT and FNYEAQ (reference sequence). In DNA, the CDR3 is TGTGCTAGCAGCTCAGGCGACTCAATATACAATGAGCAGTTCTTC. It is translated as CASSSGDSIYNEQFF.

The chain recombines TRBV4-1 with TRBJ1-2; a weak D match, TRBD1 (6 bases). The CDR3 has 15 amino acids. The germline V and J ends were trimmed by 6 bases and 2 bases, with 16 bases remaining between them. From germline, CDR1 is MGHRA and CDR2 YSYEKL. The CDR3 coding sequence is TGCGCCAGCAGTCAGATGGACAGTTTAAACTATGGCTACACCTTC. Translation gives CASSQMDSLNYGYTF.

The CDR3 loop reads CASSGQGLGYGYTF. The CDR3 DNA reads TGTGCCAGCAGTGGACAGGGCCTCGGCTATGGCTACACCTTC. This chain joins TRBV2 and TRBJ1-2, with 7 bases matching TRBD1. The CDR3 covers 14 residues. Germline V gene data show CDR1 as SNHLY and CDR2 as FYNNEI. V lost 4 bases, J lost 4 bases, and 6 bases stayed unmatched. The full variable domain, its missing parts supplied by reference TRBV2 and TRBJ1-2, is EPEVTQTPSHQVTQMGQEVILRCVPISNHLYFYWYRQILGQKVEFLVSFYNNEISEKSEIFDDQFSVERPDGSNFTLKIRSTKLEDSAMYFCASSGQGLGYGYTFGSGTRLTVV.

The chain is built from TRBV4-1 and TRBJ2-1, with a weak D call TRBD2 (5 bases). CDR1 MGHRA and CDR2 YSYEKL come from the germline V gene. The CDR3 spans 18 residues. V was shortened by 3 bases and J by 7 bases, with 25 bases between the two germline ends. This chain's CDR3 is CASSHHLLTSLGVNEQFF. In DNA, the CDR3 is TGCGCCAGCAGCCACCACCTCCTTACCAGCCTGGGAGTAAATGAGCAGTTCTTC.

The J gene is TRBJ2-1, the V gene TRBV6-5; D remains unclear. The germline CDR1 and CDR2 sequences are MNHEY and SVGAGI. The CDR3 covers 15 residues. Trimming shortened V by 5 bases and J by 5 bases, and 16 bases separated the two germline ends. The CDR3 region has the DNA TGTGCCAGCAGTCCCCGGGCGGATAAAAACAATGAGCAGTTCTTC. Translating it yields CASSPRADKNNEQFF.

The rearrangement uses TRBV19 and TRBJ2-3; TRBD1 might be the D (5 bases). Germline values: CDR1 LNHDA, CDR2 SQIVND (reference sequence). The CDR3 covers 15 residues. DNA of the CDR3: TGTGTAAGGGGCGGCCTAAAGAAGGCCACAGATACGCAGTATTTT. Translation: CVRGGLKKATDTQYF.

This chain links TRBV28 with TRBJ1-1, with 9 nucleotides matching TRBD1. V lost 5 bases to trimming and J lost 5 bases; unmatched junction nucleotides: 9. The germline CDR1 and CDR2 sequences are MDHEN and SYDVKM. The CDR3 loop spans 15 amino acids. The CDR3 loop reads CASSTGQGEETEAFF. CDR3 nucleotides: TGTGCCAGCAGTACGGGACAGGGAGAGGAAACTGAAGCTTTCTTT.

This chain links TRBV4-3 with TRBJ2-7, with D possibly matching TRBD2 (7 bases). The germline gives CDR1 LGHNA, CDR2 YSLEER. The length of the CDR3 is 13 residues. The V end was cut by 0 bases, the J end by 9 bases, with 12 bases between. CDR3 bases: TGCGCCAGCAGCCAAGACCGGGGGGCAGCGCAGTACTTC. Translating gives CASSQDRGAAQYF.

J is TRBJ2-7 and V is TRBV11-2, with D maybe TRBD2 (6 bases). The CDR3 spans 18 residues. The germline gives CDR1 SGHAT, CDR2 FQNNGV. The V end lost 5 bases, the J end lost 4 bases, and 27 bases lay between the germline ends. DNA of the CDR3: TGTGCCAGCAGCCCCCGTAATGTCTTCACGGGGGTGACTTACGAGCAGTACTTC. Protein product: CASSPRNVFTGVTYEQYF.

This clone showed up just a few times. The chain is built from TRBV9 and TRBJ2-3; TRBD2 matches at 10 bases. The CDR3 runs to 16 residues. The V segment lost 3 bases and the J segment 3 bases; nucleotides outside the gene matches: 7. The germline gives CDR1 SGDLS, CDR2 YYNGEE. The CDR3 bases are TGTGCCAGCAGCGCTCTAGCGGGGGAGGCGACAGATACGCAGTATTTT. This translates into CASSALAGEATDTQYF.

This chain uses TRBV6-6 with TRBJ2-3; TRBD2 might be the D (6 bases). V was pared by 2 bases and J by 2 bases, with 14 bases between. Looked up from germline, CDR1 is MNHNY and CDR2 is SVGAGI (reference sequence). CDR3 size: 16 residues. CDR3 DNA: TGTGCCAGCAGTTACCCCGGGACTGGAGCCACAGATACGCAGTATTTT. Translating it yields CASSYPGTGATDTQYF.

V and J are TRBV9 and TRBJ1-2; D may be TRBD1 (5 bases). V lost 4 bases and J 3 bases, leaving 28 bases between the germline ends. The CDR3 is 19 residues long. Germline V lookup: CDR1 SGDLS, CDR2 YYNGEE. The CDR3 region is CASSPSHKPRTLRDYGYTF. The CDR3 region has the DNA TGTGCCAGCAGCCCATCACATAAACCCAGGACCCTCAGGGACTATGGCTACACCTTC.

The DNA for the CDR3 is TGTGCCAGCAGCGGCACTAGTCGGAGCAATCAGCCCCAGCATTTT. It yields the protein CASSGTSRSNQPQHF. The J gene is TRBJ1-5, the V gene TRBV7-6; no reliable D call. There are 15 residues in the CDR3. Trimming stripped 5 bases from V and 1 base from J, with 12 bases between. From germline, CDR1 is SGHVS and CDR2 FNYEAQ.

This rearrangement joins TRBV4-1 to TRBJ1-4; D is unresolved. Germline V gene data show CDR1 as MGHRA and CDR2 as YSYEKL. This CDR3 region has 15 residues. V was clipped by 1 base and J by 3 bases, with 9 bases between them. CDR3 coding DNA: TGCGCCAGCAGCCAAGTGGGTTTGCCTAATGAAAAACTGTTTTTT. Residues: CASSQVGLPNEKLFF.

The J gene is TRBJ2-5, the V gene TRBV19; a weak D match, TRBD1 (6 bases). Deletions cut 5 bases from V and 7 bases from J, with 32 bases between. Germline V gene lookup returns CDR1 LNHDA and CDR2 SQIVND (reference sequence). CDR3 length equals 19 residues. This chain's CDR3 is CASSPVGQGPFDQRGTQYF. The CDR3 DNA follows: TGTGCCAGTAGTCCTGTGGGGCAGGGGCCCTTTGACCAAAGGGGGACCCAGTACTTC. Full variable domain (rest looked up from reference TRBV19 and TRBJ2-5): DGGITQSPKYLFRKEGQNVTLSCEQNLNHDAMYWYRQDPGQGLRLIYYSQIVNDFQKGDIAEGYSVSREKKESFPLTVTSAQKNPTAFYLCASSPVGQGPFDQRGTQYFGPGTRLLVL.

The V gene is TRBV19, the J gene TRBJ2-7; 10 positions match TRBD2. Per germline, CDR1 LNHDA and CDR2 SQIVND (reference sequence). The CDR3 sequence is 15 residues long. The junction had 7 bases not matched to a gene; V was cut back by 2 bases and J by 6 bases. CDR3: CASSISGLAGAEQYF. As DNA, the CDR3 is TGTGCCAGTAGTATATCGGGGCTAGCGGGAGCCGAGCAGTACTTC.

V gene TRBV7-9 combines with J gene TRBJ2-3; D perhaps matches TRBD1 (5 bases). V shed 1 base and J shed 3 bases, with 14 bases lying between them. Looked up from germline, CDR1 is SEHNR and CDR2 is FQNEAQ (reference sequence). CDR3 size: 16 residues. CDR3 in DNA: TGTGCCAGCAGCTTAGATAAAAGTGGGGCAACAGATACGCAGTATTTT. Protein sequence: CASSLDKSGATDTQYF.

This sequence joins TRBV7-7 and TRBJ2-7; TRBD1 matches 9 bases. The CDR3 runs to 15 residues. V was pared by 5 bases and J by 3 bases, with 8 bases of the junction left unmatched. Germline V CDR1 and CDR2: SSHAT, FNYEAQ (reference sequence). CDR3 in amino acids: CASSPGQGPYYEQYF. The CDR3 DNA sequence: TGTGCCAGCAGCCCGGGACAGGGCCCCTACTACGAGCAGTACTTC.